This entry describes one T cell receptor beta chain. This sample was taken from a study of blood T cell repertoires in COVID-19. As for the study in general: Sources were T cells, B-cell-depleted T cells, or PBMCs; the material itself was cDNA or gDNA.

This CDR3 is built from 19 residues. This table comes from immunoSEQ multiplex PCR, and its TCRdb copy is limited to in-frame clones, with some not included. This sample carries about 280,000 clones, approximately 82% of them seen once, and the ten largest clones take around 5%. Enrolled through a virtual design, the participants were between about 18 and 89 years of age and came from 24 US areas. Participant-reported clinical history was the basis for cohort assignment. Before they entered the study, exposed participants had met a COVID-19 case within 2 weeks. This chain joins TRBV21-1 and TRBJ2-3; the table calls TRBD1, which could not be checked here. TRBV21-1 is noted as a pseudogene. The source material was PBMCs or T cells enriched from blood (not recorded which). The origin of this receptor is a man in his forties who had been exposed to COVID-19. The CDR3 nucleotides read TGTGCCAGACCGATACGCAACCATTTAACCTACAGGTACACAGATACGCAGTATTTT. It encodes CARPIRNHLTYRYTDTQYF.